This TCR beta chain was sequenced in a study of control samples from healthy donors and cancer patients. Generated by immunoSEQ multiplex PCR, the TCRdb table keeps only in-frame clones and is missing some. Of 150,000 to 200,000 clones listed, approximately 93% were seen once; the top ten hold about 9.3%. The CDR3 is made up of 13 amino acids. The V segment lost 5 bases and the J segment 3 bases; nucleotides outside the gene matches: 3. Germline V gene lookup returns CDR1 GTSNPN and CDR2 SVGIG (reference sequence). This TCR derives from a woman aged 40 to 55 in good health. The source material was blood. The chain recombines TRBV30 with TRBJ2-5; 10 nucleotides agree with TRBD2. The CDR3 spells CAWSLAGEETQYF. The DNA for the CDR3 is TGTGCCTGGTCCCTAGCGGGAGAAGAGACCCAGTACTTC.